Described below is a single TCR beta chain sequence and its context. Its antigen remains unknown. This sample stems from a study of T cells after yellow fever vaccination. Study-level information: SMART-Seq v4 Ultra Low Input prepared libraries from low-cell fractions.

Study results and caveats: Repertoires sorted by FACS could include abundant clonotypes that are contaminants from the bulk population.

TCRdb used MiXCR to reprocess the 5' RACE reads, holding one entry per CDR3 protein. The table lists 100,000 to 150,000 distinct CDR3 sequences, around 15% of them singletons. The germline CDR1 and CDR2 sequences are MNHNY and SVGAGI (reference sequence). V shed 7 bases and J 7 bases; nucleotides not matched to a gene: 13. CDR3 length: 16 amino acids. The sample was CD8+ T cells sorted from PBMCs, taken 5 days after the yellow fever booster vaccination. The origin of this receptor is a young man who received the YFV17D yellow fever vaccine. The rearrangement links TRBV6-6 to TRBJ2-1, with 10 bases aligning to TRBD2. The CDR3 reads CASIEQRGGRVNEQFF. CDR3 DNA: TGTGCCAGCATCGAGCAGCGGGGGGGCAGGGTGAATGAGCAGTTCTTC.